This T cell receptor beta chain was observed in a study of cytomegalovirus exposure and HLA in healthy donors. Study results and caveats: Excluded: some indistinguishable V segments such as TRBV6-2 and TRBV6-3. The dataset shows that most TCR sequences were rare, while some public TCRs occurred in many donors. Among TCR beta chains, those listed as cytomegalovirus-associated numbered over 150. Later analysis placed DRB1 highest and HLA-C lowest in TCR association rates, which differed by HLA locus.

The CDR3 has 15 residues. Germline-derived CDR1 and CDR2 are SQVTM and ANQGSEA. The ends were cut back, 3 bases at V and 0 bases at J, with 12 bases in the middle. With 60 Vbeta and 13 Jbeta primers, the PCR was carried out. The table came from immunoSEQ multiplex PCR; TCRdb's copy has only in-frame clones and leaves some out. The profile shows over 100,000 clones, 74% of them singletons. On this clone itself: Its antigen is undetermined.

The source material was PBMCs. The genes are TRBV29-1 and TRBJ2-4; no firm D call. This clonotype was sampled from a man aged 25-45 years in good health and CMV-seropositive. The CDR3 sequence: CSVEGPYLAKNIQYF. The CDR3, as DNA: TGCAGCGTTGAGGGCCCGTACTTAGCCAAAAACATTCAGTACTTC.